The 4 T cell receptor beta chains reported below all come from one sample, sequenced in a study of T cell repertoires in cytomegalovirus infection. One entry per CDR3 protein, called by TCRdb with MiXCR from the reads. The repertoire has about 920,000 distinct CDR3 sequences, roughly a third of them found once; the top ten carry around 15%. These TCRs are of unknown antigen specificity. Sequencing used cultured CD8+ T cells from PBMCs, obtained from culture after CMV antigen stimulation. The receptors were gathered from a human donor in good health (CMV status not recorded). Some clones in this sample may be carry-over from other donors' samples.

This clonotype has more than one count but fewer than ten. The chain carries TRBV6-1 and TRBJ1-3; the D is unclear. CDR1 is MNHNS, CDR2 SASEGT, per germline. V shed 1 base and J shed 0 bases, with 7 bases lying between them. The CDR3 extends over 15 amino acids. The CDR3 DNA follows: TGTGCCAGCAGTGAAGACGGAAACTCTGGAAACACCATATATTTT. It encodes CASSEDGNSGNTIYF.

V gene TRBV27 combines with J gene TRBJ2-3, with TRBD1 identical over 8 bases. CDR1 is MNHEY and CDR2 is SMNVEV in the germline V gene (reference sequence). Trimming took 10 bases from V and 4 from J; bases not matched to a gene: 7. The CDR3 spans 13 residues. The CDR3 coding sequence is TGTGCCACCCAACAGGGGGTCGCAGATACGCAGTATTTT. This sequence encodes CATQQGVADTQYF.

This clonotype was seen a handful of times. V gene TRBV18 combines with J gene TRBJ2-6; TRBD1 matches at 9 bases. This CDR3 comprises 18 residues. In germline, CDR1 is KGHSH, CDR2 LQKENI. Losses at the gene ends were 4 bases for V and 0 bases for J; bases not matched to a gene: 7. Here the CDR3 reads CASSRTGANLSGANVLTF. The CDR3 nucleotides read TGTGCCAGCTCACGGACAGGGGCCAACCTCTCTGGGGCCAACGTCCTGACTTTC.

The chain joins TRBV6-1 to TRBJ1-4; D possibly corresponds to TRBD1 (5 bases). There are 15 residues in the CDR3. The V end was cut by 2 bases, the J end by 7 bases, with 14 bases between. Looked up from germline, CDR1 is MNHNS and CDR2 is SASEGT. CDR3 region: CASSEFGTTGEKLFF. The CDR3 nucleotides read TGTGCCAGCAGTGAATTCGGGACCACGGGTGAAAAACTGTTTTTT.